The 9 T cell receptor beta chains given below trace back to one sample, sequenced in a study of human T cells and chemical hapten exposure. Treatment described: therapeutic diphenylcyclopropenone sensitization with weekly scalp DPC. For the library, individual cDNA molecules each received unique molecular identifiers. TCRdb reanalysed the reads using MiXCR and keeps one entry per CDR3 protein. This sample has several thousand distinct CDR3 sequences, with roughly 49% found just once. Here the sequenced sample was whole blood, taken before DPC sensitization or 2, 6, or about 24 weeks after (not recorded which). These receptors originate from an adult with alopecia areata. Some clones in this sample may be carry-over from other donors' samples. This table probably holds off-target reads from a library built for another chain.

In DNA, the CDR3 is TGTGCCAGCAGTTACTCGGGCACCGGGGAGCTGTTTTTT. Amino acids: CASSYSGTGELFF. The genes are TRBV6-2 or TRBV6-3 and TRBJ2-2; D call uncertain. V was shortened by 0 bases and J by 4 bases, with 3 bases between the two germline ends. The CDR3 loop spans 13 amino acids. Germline CDR1 reads MNHEY; CDR2 reads SVGEGT.

The CDR3 here is CASSHSGQGIYNEQFF. CDR3 DNA: TGTGCCAGCAGCCATTCGGGACAGGGAATCTACAATGAGCAGTTCTTC. The chain employs TRBV3-1 and TRBJ2-1; 9 nucleotides agree with TRBD1. This CDR3 has 16 residues. Germline V lookup: CDR1 LGHDT, CDR2 YNNKEL (reference sequence). V was pared by 3 bases and J by 3 bases, with 6 bases of the junction left unmatched.

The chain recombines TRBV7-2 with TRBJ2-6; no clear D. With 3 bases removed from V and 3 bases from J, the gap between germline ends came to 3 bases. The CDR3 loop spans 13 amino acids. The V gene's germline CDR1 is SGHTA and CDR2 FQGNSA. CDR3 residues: CASSFFGANVLTF. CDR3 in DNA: TGTGCCAGCAGCTTTTTTGGGGCCAACGTCCTGACTTTC.

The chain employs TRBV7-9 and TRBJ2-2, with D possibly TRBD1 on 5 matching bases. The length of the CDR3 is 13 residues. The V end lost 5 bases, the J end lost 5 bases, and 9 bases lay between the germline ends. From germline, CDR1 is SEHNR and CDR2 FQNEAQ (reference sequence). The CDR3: CASSPQGTGELFF. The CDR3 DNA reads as TGTGCCAGCAGCCCCCAGGGAACCGGGGAGCTGTTTTTT.

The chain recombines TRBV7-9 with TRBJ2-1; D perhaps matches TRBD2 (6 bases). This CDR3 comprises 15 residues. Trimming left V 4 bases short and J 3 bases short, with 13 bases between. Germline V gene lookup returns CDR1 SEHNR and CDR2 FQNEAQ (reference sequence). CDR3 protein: CASSSRDSLYNEQFF. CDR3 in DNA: TGTGCCAGCAGCTCGCGGGACTCTCTCTACAATGAGCAGTTCTTC.

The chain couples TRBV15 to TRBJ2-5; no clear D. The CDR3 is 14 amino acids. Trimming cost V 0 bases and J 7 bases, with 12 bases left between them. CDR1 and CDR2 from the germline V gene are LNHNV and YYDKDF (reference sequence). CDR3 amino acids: CATSRDTGSGTQYF. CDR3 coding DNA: TGTGCCACCAGCAGAGACACCGGATCAGGGACCCAGTACTTC.

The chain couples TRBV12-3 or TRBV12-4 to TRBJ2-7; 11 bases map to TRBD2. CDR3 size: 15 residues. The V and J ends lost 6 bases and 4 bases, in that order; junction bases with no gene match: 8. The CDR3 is CASRGRSGGAYEQYF. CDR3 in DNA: TGTGCCAGCAGGGGACGTAGCGGGGGGGCATACGAGCAGTACTTC.

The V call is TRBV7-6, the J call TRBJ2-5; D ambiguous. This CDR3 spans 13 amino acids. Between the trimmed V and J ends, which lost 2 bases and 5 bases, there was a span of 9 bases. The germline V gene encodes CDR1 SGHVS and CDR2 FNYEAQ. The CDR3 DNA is TGTGCCAGCAGCTTAACCGCACGGGAGACCCAGTACTTC. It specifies CASSLTARETQYF. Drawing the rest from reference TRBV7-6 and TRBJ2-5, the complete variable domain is GAGVSQSPRYKVTKRGQDVALRCDPISGHVSLYWYRQALGQGPEFLTYFNYEAQQDKSGLPNDRFSAERPEGSISTLTIQRTEQRDSAMYRCASSLTARETQYFGPGTRLLVL.

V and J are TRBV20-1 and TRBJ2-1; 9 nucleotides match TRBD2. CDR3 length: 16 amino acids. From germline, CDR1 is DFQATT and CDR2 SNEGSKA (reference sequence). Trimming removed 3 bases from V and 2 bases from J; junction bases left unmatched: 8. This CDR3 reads CSASVSGGRAYNEQFF. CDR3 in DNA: TGCAGTGCTAGTGTTAGCGGGGGTCGGGCCTACAATGAGCAGTTCTTC.